The entry below gives a single TCR beta chain sequence along with its context. Its antigen remains unidentified. The data originate from a study of Ad26.COV2.S vaccination and SARS-CoV-2 variants. Regarding the study as a whole: Using TCR breadth and depth analyses may have led to underestimated total T cell responses. Substantial response breadth was reportedly seen for spike-specific CD8+ and CD4+ T cells after vaccination. Vaccine recipients posted higher spike-specific TCR breadth than their placebo counterparts.

Per the germline V gene, CDR1 is MGHDK and CDR2 is SYGVNS. Losses at the gene ends were 1 base for V and 3 bases for J; bases not matched to a gene: 0. The CDR3 consists of 13 residues. Only in-frame clones appear in the TCRdb table, and some are missing; sequencing was by immunoSEQ multiplex PCR. The sample lists around 170,000 clones; around nine tenths were seen once. The chain joins TRBV25-1 to TRBJ2-7, with 7 nucleotides matching TRBD2. The origin of this receptor is a human donor who had recovered from COVID-19. The source was peripheral blood, collected after recovery from COVID-19. CDR3 coding DNA: TGTGCCAGCAGTGAATGGGGGGGCTACGAGCAGTACTTC. This encodes CASSEWGGYEQYF.